What follows are 14 T cell receptor beta chains derived from one specimen sequenced in a study of OX40 agonist ivuxolimab in advanced cancers. Profiled with immunoSEQ multiplex PCR; TCRdb holds only in-frame clones, not every one. The sample shows 60,000 to 95,000 clones, roughly nine tenths of them seen only once. The sample consisted of CD4+ or CD8+ T cells sorted from blood, taken in a trial of the OX40 agonist ivuxolimab. These receptors were taken from an adult with an advanced solid tumor such as melanoma, head and neck, liver or kidney cancer.

This clone was found a few times. The chain links TRBV7-9 to TRBJ1-6, with D perhaps matching TRBD1 (6 bases). There are 13 residues in the CDR3. CDR1 is SEHNR and CDR2 is FQNEAQ in the germline V gene (reference sequence). Trimming took 4 bases from V and 13 from J, leaving 14 bases between them. In DNA, the CDR3 is TGTGCCAGCAGCTGGACAGACCAGGGGCCCCTCCACTTT. Encoded protein: CASSWTDQGPLHF.

This chain uses TRBV5-4 with TRBJ2-3, with 8 bases aligning to TRBD1. V shed 1 base, J shed 6 bases, and the junction held 7 bases outside the gene matches. The V gene's germline CDR1 is SGHNT and CDR2 YYREEE (reference sequence). CDR3 length: 15 residues. The CDR3 sequence is CASSLKDRVSDTQYF. For the CDR3, the DNA is TGTGCCAGCAGCTTGAAGGACAGGGTATCTGATACGCAGTATTTT.

The chain couples TRBV28 to TRBJ2-5; 13 nucleotides align to TRBD2. The germline gives CDR1 MDHEN, CDR2 SYDVKM. The CDR3 runs to 14 residues. The V gene end was trimmed by 4 bases and the J gene end by 12 bases; junction bases not matched to a gene: 8. The CDR3 loop is CASSSPGLAGNEYF. For the CDR3, the DNA is TGTGCCAGCAGTTCCCCGGGACTAGCGGGGAATGAGTACTTC.

The rearrangement joins TRBV28 to TRBJ2-5; weak D call: TRBD2 (7 bases). The J call may be in error: the DNA end matches TRBJ2-7 better. Germline CDR1 reads MDHEN; CDR2 reads SYDVKM. This CDR3 region has 13 residues. This CDR3 reads CASKGAGGLEQYF. The CDR3, as DNA: TGTGCCAGCAAAGGAGCCGGGGGGCTCGAGCAGTACTTC.

The chain combines TRBV14 with TRBJ2-5; 8 nucleotides line up with TRBD1. The CDR3 is 17 residues long. Germline CDR1 and CDR2: SGHDN and FVKESK. J lost 4 bases, V lost 3 bases, and 13 bases had no gene match. CDR3 nucleotides: TGTGCCAGCAGCCACCATCCCGGACAGGGCCCCGGAGAGACCCAGTACTTC. It yields the protein CASSHHPGQGPGETQYF.

CDR3: CASSITGVGETQYF. The CDR3 DNA sequence: TGTGCCAGTAGTATCACGGGGGTCGGAGAGACCCAGTACTTC. The chain is built from TRBV19 and TRBJ2-5; tentatively, D is TRBD2 (6 bases). Germline V gene sequence: CDR1 LNHDA, CDR2 SQIVND (reference sequence). This CDR3 region has 14 residues. Trimming took 3 bases from V and 4 from J, leaving 12 bases between them.

This sequence joins TRBV29-1 and TRBJ2-1, with TRBD2 identical over 10 bases. The CDR3 is 15 residues long. Per germline, CDR1 SQVTM and CDR2 ANQGSEA. V dropped 6 bases and J dropped 0; count of bases not matched to a gene: 5. In DNA form, the CDR3 reads TGCAGCGTCTCAACTAGCGGGGACTCCTACAATGAGCAGTTCTTC. Its protein product is CSVSTSGDSYNEQFF.

The chain uses TRBV27 and TRBJ2-5, with D tentatively TRBD1 (6 bases). V lost 5 bases, J lost 4 bases, and 14 bases lay in between. Germline lookup yields CDR1 MNHEY and CDR2 SMNVEV (reference sequence). The CDR3 is made up of 14 amino acids. The CDR3 reads CASSALGRGETQYF. For the CDR3, the DNA is TGTGCCAGCAGTGCCCTGGGCAGGGGAGAGACCCAGTACTTC.

The DNA for the CDR3 is TGTGCCAGCAGTTTAGTACAGGGGGAACAGCCCCAGCATTTT. Translated, it gives CASSLVQGEQPQHF. The gene calls are TRBV27 and TRBJ1-5; TRBD1 matches 8 bases. V was pared by 2 bases and J by 7 bases, with 4 bases of the junction left unmatched. The CDR3 is 14 residues long. Per the germline V gene, CDR1 is MNHEY and CDR2 is SMNVEV (reference sequence).

The chain employs TRBV11-2 and TRBJ2-1; TRBD2 aligns across 7 bases. J gave up 7 bases and V 0 bases, and 12 bases lay outside the gene matches. Germline CDR1 SGHAT, CDR2 FQNNGV. This CDR3 has 17 residues. Here the CDR3 reads CASSLDNRASGENEQFF. The CDR3 DNA sequence: TGTGCCAGCAGCTTAGATAATCGGGCTAGCGGAGAGAATGAGCAGTTCTTC.

The chain carries TRBV7-1 and TRBJ1-5; D gene unclear. TRBV7-1 is an ORF for which the function is uncertain. Trimming removed 5 bases from V and 3 bases from J, with 11 bases in between. The CDR3 covers 14 residues. For the CDR3, the DNA is TGTGCCAGCAGCACGGACGGCAACAATCAGCCCCAGCATTTT. Its translation: CASSTDGNNQPQHF.

CDR3 protein: CASSLGQGADTQYF. Written as DNA, the CDR3 is TGTGCCAGTAGTTTGGGACAGGGGGCGGATACGCAGTATTTT. J is TRBJ2-3 and V is TRBV19, with 12 bases aligning to TRBD1. With 5 bases clipped from V and 6 bases from J, the junction kept 3 bases outside the gene matches. This CDR3 spans 14 amino acids. The V gene's germline CDR1 is LNHDA and CDR2 SQIVND (reference sequence).

The CDR3 loop is CASSLFGLAAYNEQFF. Here the CDR3 DNA reads TGTGCCAGCAGCTTATTTGGGCTAGCGGCGTACAATGAGCAGTTCTTC. The chain combines TRBV7-6 with TRBJ2-1, with 7 bases lining up with TRBD2. The CDR3 sequence is 16 residues long. V lost 2 bases, J lost 4 bases, and 8 bases stayed unmatched. CDR1 SGHVS and CDR2 FNYEAQ come from the germline V gene.

The gene calls are TRBV6-5 and TRBJ1-2; D gene ambiguous. This CDR3 region has 13 residues. V lost 7 bases and J 6 bases, leaving 15 bases between the germline ends. Germline CDR1 MNHEY, CDR2 SVGAGI. As DNA, the CDR3 is TGTGCCAGCACCGGCCCGGCTTATGATGGCTACACCTTC. It yields the protein CASTGPAYDGYTF.